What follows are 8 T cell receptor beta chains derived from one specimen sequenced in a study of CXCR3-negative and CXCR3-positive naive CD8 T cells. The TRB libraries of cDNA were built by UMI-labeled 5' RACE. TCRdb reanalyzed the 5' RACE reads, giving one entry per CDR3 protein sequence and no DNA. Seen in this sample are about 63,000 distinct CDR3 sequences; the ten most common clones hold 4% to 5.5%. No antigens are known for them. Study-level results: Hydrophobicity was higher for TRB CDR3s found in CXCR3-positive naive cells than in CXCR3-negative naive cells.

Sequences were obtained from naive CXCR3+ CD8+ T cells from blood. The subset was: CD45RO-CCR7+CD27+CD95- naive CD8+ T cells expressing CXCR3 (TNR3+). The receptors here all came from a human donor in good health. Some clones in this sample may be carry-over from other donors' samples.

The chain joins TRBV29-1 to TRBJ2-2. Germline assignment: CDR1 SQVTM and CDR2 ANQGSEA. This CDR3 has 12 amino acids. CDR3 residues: CSVGGRIGELFF.

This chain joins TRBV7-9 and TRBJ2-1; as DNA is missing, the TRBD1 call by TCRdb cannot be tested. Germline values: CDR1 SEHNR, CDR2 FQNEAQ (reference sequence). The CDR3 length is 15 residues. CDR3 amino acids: CASSLVAGAYNEQFF.

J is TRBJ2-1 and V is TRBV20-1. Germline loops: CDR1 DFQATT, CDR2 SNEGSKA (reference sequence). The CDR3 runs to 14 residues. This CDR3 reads CSARPLLSHNEQFF.

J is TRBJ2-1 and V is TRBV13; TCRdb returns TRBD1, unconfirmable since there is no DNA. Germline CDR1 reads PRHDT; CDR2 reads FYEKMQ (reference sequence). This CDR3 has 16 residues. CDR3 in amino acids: CATTPKAWGIRDEQFF.

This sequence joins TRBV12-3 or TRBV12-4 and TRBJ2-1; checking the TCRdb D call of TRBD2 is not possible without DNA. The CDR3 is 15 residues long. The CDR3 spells CASSRGLAGANEQFF.

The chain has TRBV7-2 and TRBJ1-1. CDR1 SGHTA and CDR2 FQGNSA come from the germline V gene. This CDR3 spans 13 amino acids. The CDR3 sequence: CASRLEGYTEAFF.

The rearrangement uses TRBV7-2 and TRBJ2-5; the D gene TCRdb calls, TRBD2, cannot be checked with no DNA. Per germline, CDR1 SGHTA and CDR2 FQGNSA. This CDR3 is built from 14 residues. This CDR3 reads CASSPDGQRETQYF.

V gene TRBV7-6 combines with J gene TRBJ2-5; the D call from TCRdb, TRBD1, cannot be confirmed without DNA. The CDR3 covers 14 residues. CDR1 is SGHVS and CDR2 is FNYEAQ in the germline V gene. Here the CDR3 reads CASSFDSGQETQYF. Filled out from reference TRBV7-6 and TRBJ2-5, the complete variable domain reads GAGVSQSPRYKVTKRGQDVALRCDPISGHVSLYWYRQALGQGPEFLTYFNYEAQQDKSGLPNDRFSAERPEGSISTLTIQRTEQRDSAMYRCASSFDSGQETQYFGPGTRLLVL.